This T cell receptor beta chain was obtained from a study of T cell clonotyping in hematopoietic cell transplantation. The study, taken as a whole, reports: Broader posttransplant TCR repertoire diversity was predicted by graft donor and pretransplant recipient Inverse Simpson Index values. After transplant, recipient diversity fell while pathologically expanded clonotypes grew through day 180.

To note about this clone: Its antigen is not identified.

The V segment lost 0 bases and the J segment 0 bases; nucleotides outside the gene matches: 13. The germline CDR1 and CDR2 sequences are SGDLS and YYNGEE. The CDR3 is 19 amino acids. Sequenced by immunoSEQ multiplex PCR; TCRdb stores in-frame clones only, minus some. The data show about 1,300 clones, nearly 98% seen once. Blood collection times were about day -28 and days 30, 100, 180 posttransplant. This receptor was obtained from a male patient aged 45-60 years who had an allogeneic stem cell transplant from a related donor, so the T cells may come from the graft donor. Some clones in this sample may be carry-over from other donors' samples. J is TRBJ1-1 and V is TRBV9, with 8 bases matching TRBD1. Sample: PBMCs, taken 180 days after allogeneic stem cell transplant. The chain's CDR3 is CASSVAPGQGNLMNTEAFF. CDR3 bases: TGTGCCAGCAGCGTAGCTCCAGGACAGGGAAACCTAATGAACACTGAAGCTTTCTTT.